These 27 T cell receptor beta chains were sequenced from one sample in a study of blood T cell repertoires in COVID-19. Data came from immunoSEQ multiplex PCR; TCRdb stores just in-frame clones and leaves some out. The table lists nearly 110,000 clones, roughly 83% of them singletons. Sequencing was performed on peripheral blood. Every receptor here comes from a human donor in a cohort sampled during active COVID-19.

The chain links TRBV7-2 to TRBJ2-2, with 7 bases fitting TRBD1. With 4 bases clipped from V and 5 bases from J, the junction kept 4 bases outside the gene matches. Germline V gene data show CDR1 as SGHTA and CDR2 as FQGNSA. This CDR3 is 14 amino acids long. CDR3 in DNA: TGTGCCAGCAGCTCGGGACAGATGACCGGGGAGCTGTTTTTT. Its protein is CASSSGQMTGELFF.

The CDR3: CASSPGPANYGYTF. The CDR3 bases are TGTGCCAGCAGCCCAGGGCCGGCTAACTATGGCTACACCTTC. The chain couples TRBV7-2 to TRBJ1-2, with D possibly being TRBD1 (5 bases). Trimming shortened V by 5 bases and J by 0 bases, and 10 bases separated the two germline ends. CDR3 length equals 14 residues. CDR1 and CDR2 from the germline V gene are SGHTA and FQGNSA.

The J gene is TRBJ2-2, the V gene TRBV2; the D gene is possibly TRBD1 (5 bases). CDR1 SNHLY and CDR2 FYNNEI come from the germline V gene. This CDR3 is built from 14 residues. Trimming shortened V by 4 bases and J by 2 bases, and 8 bases separated the two germline ends. This CDR3 reads CASSGGPNTGELFF. The CDR3 DNA follows: TGTGCCAGCAGTGGGGGCCCCAACACCGGGGAGCTGTTTTTT.

The rearrangement links TRBV5-1 to TRBJ1-2; 7 nucleotides agree with TRBD1. V lost 3 bases, J lost 4 bases, and 9 bases stayed unmatched. Looked up from germline, CDR1 is SGHRS and CDR2 is YFSETQ. The CDR3 contains 15 residues. CDR3 loop: CASSSSLGQLYGYTF. In DNA form, the CDR3 reads TGCGCCAGCAGCTCATCCCTGGGACAGCTCTATGGCTACACCTTC.

This clone was seen a handful of times. The V call is TRBV12-3 or TRBV12-4, the J call TRBJ1-5; possibly TRBD1 for D (6 bases). V was clipped by 5 bases and J by 12 bases, with 14 bases between them. CDR3 length equals 12 residues. CDR3: CASSITGSGQHF. As DNA, the CDR3 is TGTGCCAGCAGTATTACAGGGTCAGGCCAGCATTTT.

This chain joins TRBV9 and TRBJ2-5, with 12 bases that match TRBD2. Germline V gives CDR1 SGDLS, CDR2 YYNGEE. The V gene end was trimmed by 4 bases and the J gene end by 5 bases; junction bases not matched to a gene: 12. CDR3 length: 17 amino acids. The CDR3 loop reads CASSTSLLAGGGETQYF. DNA of the CDR3: TGTGCCAGCAGCACCAGCCTACTAGCGGGAGGAGGGGAGACCCAGTACTTC.

The chain combines TRBV5-1 with TRBJ1-2; D call uncertain. Deletions cut 6 bases from V and 5 bases from J, with 17 bases between. Germline loops: CDR1 SGHRS, CDR2 YFSETQ. This CDR3 region has 14 residues. Here the CDR3 reads CASKAGGVGYGYTF. CDR3 sequence (DNA): TGCGCCAGCAAGGCAGGTGGCGTCGGTTATGGCTACACCTTC.

The chain links TRBV7-6 to TRBJ1-2; the D gene is possibly TRBD1 (6 bases). The CDR3 is made up of 14 amino acids. Trimming left V 5 bases short and J 8 bases short, with 18 bases between. Germline CDR1 and CDR2: SGHVS and FNYEAQ. CDR3 amino acids: CASSPGQGGYGYTF. The CDR3 DNA reads as TGTGCCAGCAGCCCCGGACAAGGGGGATACGGCTACACCTTC.

This clone turned up a few times. J is TRBJ1-5 and V is TRBV28; D is ambiguous. This CDR3 contains 15 residues. The V gene's germline CDR1 is MDHEN and CDR2 SYDVKM. V lost 6 bases to trimming and J lost 0 bases, with 12 bases between them. CDR3 DNA: TGTGCCAGCAGCATCGCGGAAAATAGCAATCAGCCCCAGCATTTT. Its translation is CASSIAENSNQPQHF.

This chain connects TRBV11-3 to TRBJ2-2, with 11 bases aligning to TRBD2. Germline V lookup: CDR1 SGHNT, CDR2 YENEEA. This CDR3 has 16 amino acids. The V gene end was trimmed by 5 bases and the J gene end by 6 bases; junction bases not matched to a gene: 8. The CDR3 sequence: CASSPTGGLAAGELFF. The CDR3 DNA reads as TGTGCCAGCAGCCCAACGGGGGGACTAGCGGCCGGGGAGCTGTTTTTT.

This chain uses TRBV5-1 with TRBJ2-3; possible D gene TRBD2, 5 bases. The V gene lost 2 bases and the J gene lost 2 bases, with 15 bases spanning the gap. This CDR3 has 16 amino acids. Germline values: CDR1 SGHRS, CDR2 YFSETQ. The CDR3 sequence is CASSFSGSFSTDTQYF. The CDR3 DNA reads TGCGCCAGCAGCTTTTCGGGGTCATTTTCCACAGATACGCAGTATTTT.

The chain carries TRBV11-2 and TRBJ2-1, with a possible D match to TRBD2 (6 bases). The CDR3 extends over 16 amino acids. V was cut by 5 bases and J by 2 bases, with 16 bases left in between. Germline V gene data show CDR1 as SGHAT and CDR2 as FQNNGV. In nucleotides, the CDR3 is TGTGCCAGCAGCCGAAGCCGGGACTCCACCTACAATGAGCAGTTCTTC. Its protein is CASSRSRDSTYNEQFF.

CDR3 protein: CASSLDAGYEQYV. CDR3 in DNA: TGTGCCAGCAGCTTAGACGCGGGTTACGAGCAGTACGTC. The V call is TRBV7-2, the J call TRBJ2-7, with a weak D call TRBD2 (5 bases). Trimming took 1 base from V and 4 from J, leaving 8 bases between them. This CDR3 has 13 amino acids. CDR1 SGHTA and CDR2 FQGNSA come from the germline V gene.

This chain joins TRBV7-8 and TRBJ2-7, with D possibly matching TRBD2 (5 bases). V lost 1 base and J lost 2, with 9 bases in between. The CDR3 is made up of 14 amino acids. In germline, CDR1 is SGHVS, CDR2 FQNEAQ. CDR3 sequence (DNA): TGTGCCAGCAGCTTAGAAGGACTTACCTACGAGCAGTACGTC. It specifies CASSLEGLTYEQYV.

The chain joins TRBV28 to TRBJ1-1; D possibly corresponds to TRBD1 (6 bases). Germline CDR1 reads MDHEN; CDR2 reads SYDVKM. The CDR3 totals 15 residues. The V end was cut by 4 bases, the J end by 1 base, with 13 bases between. CDR3 in DNA: TGTGCCAGCAGTTCACTTACAGGGAGGAACACTGAAGCTTTCTTT. Translated: CASSSLTGRNTEAFF.

This clone turned up a few times. The rearrangement joins TRBV7-9 to TRBJ2-1; tentatively, D is TRBD2 (5 bases). From germline, CDR1 is SEHNR and CDR2 FQNEAQ (reference sequence). There are 15 residues in the CDR3. V was pared by 2 bases and J by 9 bases, with 17 bases between. DNA for the CDR3: TGTGCCAGCAGCTTACAGGCCTTCCTCCGGGGTGAGCAGTTCTTC. Its protein product is CASSLQAFLRGEQFF.

This rearrangement joins TRBV7-2 to TRBJ2-1, with 7 positions matching TRBD1. Germline trimming cut 3 bases from V and 6 bases from J; bases unmatched to any gene: 5. The CDR3 sequence is 14 residues long. Germline values: CDR1 SGHTA, CDR2 FQGNSA. Written as DNA, the CDR3 is TGTGCCAGCAGCTTTTTATCAGGGGGCAATGAGCAGTTCTTC. Amino acid sequence: CASSFLSGGNEQFF.

The chain couples TRBV7-9 to TRBJ1-2; the match to TRBD1 covers 7 bases. CDR1 is SEHNR, CDR2 FQNEAQ, per germline (reference sequence). Losses at the gene ends were 6 bases for V and 2 bases for J; bases not matched to a gene: 6. The CDR3 sequence is 14 residues long. CDR3 sequence reads: CASRMTGFNYGYTF. The CDR3 coding sequence is TGTGCCAGCAGGATGACAGGGTTCAACTATGGCTACACCTTC.

The chain recombines TRBV10-3 with TRBJ2-7; 8 positions agree with TRBD2. Germline V gene sequence: CDR1 ENHRY, CDR2 SYGVKD. V shed 8 bases and J 5 bases; nucleotides not matched to a gene: 20. This CDR3 has 17 amino acids. The CDR3 region has the DNA TGTGCCATCCGCAACGGGGCGGGAGGCCCCGGAAGTGACGAGCAGTACTTC. This encodes CAIRNGAGGPGSDEQYF.

The rearrangement uses TRBV30 and TRBJ2-2; D is unresolved. V shed 0 bases and J shed 3 bases, with 5 bases lying between them. Germline V gene data show CDR1 as GTSNPN and CDR2 as SVGIG (reference sequence). This CDR3 region has 13 residues. The chain's CDR3 is CAWSVSDTGELFF. DNA of the CDR3: TGTGCCTGGAGTGTTTCGGACACCGGGGAGCTGTTTTTT. Full variable domain (missing parts from reference TRBV30 and TRBJ2-2): SQTIHQWPATLVQPVGSPLSLECTVEGTSNPNLYWYRQAAGRGLQLLFYSVGIGQISSEVPQNLSASRPQDRQFILSSKKLLLSDSGFYLCAWSVSDTGELFFGEGSRLTVL.

The rearrangement links TRBV24-1 to TRBJ2-2; 7 bases are shared with TRBD1. The CDR3 runs to 16 residues. The V and J ends lost 4 bases and 0 bases, in that order; junction bases with no gene match: 4. CDR1 KGHDR and CDR2 SFDVKD come from the germline V gene. CDR3 sequence: CATSEYRGTNTGELFF. CDR3 DNA: TGTGCCACCAGTGAGTACAGGGGCACGAACACCGGGGAGCTGTTTTTT.

The chain uses TRBV4-2 and TRBJ2-7; 14 nucleotides agree with TRBD2. J lost 4 bases, V lost 1 base, and 6 bases had no gene match. The CDR3 runs to 17 residues. Germline assignment: CDR1 LGHNA and CDR2 YNFKEQ. The CDR3 nucleotides read TGTGCCAGCAGCCAAGGTCTCGGGACTAGCGGGAGTTACGAGCAGTACTTC. Amino acid sequence: CASSQGLGTSGSYEQYF.

The chain carries TRBV2 and TRBJ2-7; TRBD1 matches at 7 bases. The CDR3 loop spans 15 amino acids. The V gene end was trimmed by 4 bases and the J gene end by 6 bases; junction bases not matched to a gene: 12. Germline CDR1 reads SNHLY; CDR2 reads FYNNEI. The CDR3 protein is CASSVLGQGVSEQYF. The CDR3 DNA reads TGTGCCAGCAGTGTTTTGGGTCAGGGGGTCTCCGAGCAGTACTTC.

The gene calls are TRBV27 and TRBJ2-3, with 8 bases fitting TRBD1. The CDR3 runs to 15 residues. Trimming cost V 6 bases and J 5 bases; bases outside gene matches: 10. CDR1 and CDR2 (germline): MNHEY, SMNVEV (reference sequence). The CDR3 region is CASSPGGQGRDTQYF. Written as DNA, the CDR3 is TGTGCCAGCAGCCCCGGTGGACAGGGAAGAGATACGCAGTATTTT.

The chain is built from TRBV19 and TRBJ2-7; 8 bases fit TRBD2. The CDR3 covers 15 residues. Per the germline V gene, CDR1 is LNHDA and CDR2 is SQIVND (reference sequence). J lost 6 bases, V lost 7 bases, and 14 bases had no gene match. The CDR3 spells CASTNGGGPEFEQYF. CDR3 bases: TGTGCCAGTACCAACGGGGGGGGACCGGAATTCGAGCAGTACTTC.

The chain has TRBV2 and TRBJ2-3; TRBD2 might be the D (5 bases). V was trimmed by 8 bases and J by 2 bases, leaving 11 bases between them. The CDR3 spans 13 residues. From germline, CDR1 is SNHLY and CDR2 FYNNEI. Here the CDR3 DNA reads TGTGCCAGCGGACTCGAAAACACAGATACGCAGTATTTT. This gives the protein CASGLENTDTQYF.

The chain employs TRBV6-5 and TRBJ1-5; D might be TRBD1 (5 bases). Germline V gene lookup returns CDR1 MNHEY and CDR2 SVGAGI. V was cut by 6 bases and J by 0 bases, with 9 bases left in between. There are 14 residues in the CDR3. CDR3 sequence: CASRGQNSNQPQHF. CDR3 sequence (DNA): TGTGCCAGCAGAGGACAAAATAGCAATCAGCCCCAGCATTTT.